Given below is one T cell receptor beta chain in context. This clonotype was observed at least ten times. What antigen it recognizes has not been identified. The record has no base qualities; no much larger clone is one base away. The sequencing machine was an Illumina HiSeq 1500. In TCRdb, the public reads were trimmed at Q25 with fastp and aligned with MiXCR, with productive beta chains retained. A single entry per CDR3 protein holds the most common genes and DNA from its merged rows. This sample has around 570,000 distinct CDR3 sequences in its table, and 40% of those were observed once. Roughly 50% of the sample rests with the top ten. At the junction V is shortened by 2 bases and J by 2 bases; bases outside the gene matches: 3. Its CDR3 holds 15 amino acids, cysteine through phenylalanine. Left in the record is the CDR3 DNA by itself, 45 bases read in frame from the first base. Taken from the germline V gene (reference sequence), the CDR1 and CDR2 loops are SEHNR and FQNEAQ.

The label giving this sample's treatment or condition can be read as: in vitro stimulation with specific CMV peptide epitopes to enrich CMV-specific T cells. This specimen comes from a study of T cell repertoires in cytomegalovirus infection (dated by TCRdb to the late 2010s). Background on the whole study: Recently identified HLA-C-restricted CMV epitopes, whose presentation resists viral immunomodulation, were targeted by peptide stimulations together with well-studied HLA-B-restricted epitopes. Because public TCR beta signatures pointed to carriage of CMV infection together with the matching HLA type, the HLA type of each donor mattered for the analysis.

Paper-wide results and their limitations: In both this cohort and an independent roughly 330-donor cohort, the cumulative frequency of public TCR beta family members distinguished carriers of CMV infection plus the relevant HLA type. The ex vivo response was dominated by HLA-C-restricted CMV-specific TCR beta clonotypes, and the single most frequent clonotype in two of eight donors was supplied by these HLA-C-restricted clonotypes.

The sequence links TRBV7-9 to TRBJ2-7, and TRBD1 aligns with 10 junction nucleotides. The specimen comprised cultured PBMCs, sampled from culture after CMV antigen stimulation. This TCR was recovered from a human donor in good health (CMV status not recorded). Some clones in this sample may be carry-over from other donors' samples. The DNA reads TGTGCCAGCAGCTTAACGGGACAGGGGACCTACGAGCAGTACTTC. It specifies CASSLTGQGTYEQYF.